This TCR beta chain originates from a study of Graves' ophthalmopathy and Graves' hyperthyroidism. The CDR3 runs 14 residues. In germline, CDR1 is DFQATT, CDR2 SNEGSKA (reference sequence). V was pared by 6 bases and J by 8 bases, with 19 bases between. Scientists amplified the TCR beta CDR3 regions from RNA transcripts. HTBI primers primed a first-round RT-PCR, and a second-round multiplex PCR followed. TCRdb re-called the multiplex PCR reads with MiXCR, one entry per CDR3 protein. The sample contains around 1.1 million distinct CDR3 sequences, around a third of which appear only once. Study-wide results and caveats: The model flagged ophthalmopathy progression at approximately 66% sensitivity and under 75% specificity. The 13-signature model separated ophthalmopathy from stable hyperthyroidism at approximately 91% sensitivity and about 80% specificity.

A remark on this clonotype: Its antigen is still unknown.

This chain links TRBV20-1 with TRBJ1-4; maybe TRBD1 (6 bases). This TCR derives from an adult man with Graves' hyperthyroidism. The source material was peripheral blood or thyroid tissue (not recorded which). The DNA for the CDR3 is TGCAGTGCCTACCTGCAGGGGACGGGAGAAAAACTGTTTTTT. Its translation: CSAYLQGTGEKLFF.